These T cell receptor beta chains were read from a single sample in a study of T cell responses to AZD1222 COVID-19 vaccine. Only in-frame clones appear in the TCRdb table, and some are missing; sequencing was by immunoSEQ multiplex PCR. Of about 130,000 clones in the sample, around 90% are singletons; the top ten hold 4.2%. The material sequenced was peripheral blood, taken on day 0 of AZD1222 vaccination. The receptors come from an adult in good health. The CDR3 runs from the conserved cysteine through the conserved F or W. D genes are given only for firm matches. Size values are once, few and many counts, or a class for expanded clones, and some rows have none.

j_gene	d_gene	abundance	v_gene	CDR3nt	CDR3aa
TRBJ1-5	.	.	TRBV6-5	TGTGCCAGCAGGACAGCAGTCAATCAGCCCCAGCATTTT	CASRTAVNQPQHF
TRBJ1-2	.	once	TRBV27	TGTGCCAGCAGTTTGAGCAGAGATTCCTATGGCTACACCTTC	CASSLSRDSYGYTF
TRBJ2-3	.	.	TRBV10-3	TGTGCCGTCAGGGGTGGTAGTTCATCTCCCCTAACCACAGATACGCAGTATTTT	CAVRGGSSSPLTTDTQYF
TRBJ2-3	.	.	TRBV5-1	TGCGCCAGCAGCTTCGAGGGAATCACAGATACGCAGTATTTT	CASSFEGITDTQYF
TRBJ2-7	.	.	TRBV2	TGTGCCAGCAGTGTGGGATCCTACGAGCAGTACTTC	CASSVGSYEQYF
TRBJ2-5	TRBD2	.	TRBV7-2	TGTGCCAGCAGCCTCGGGACTAGCGGGGCCGGGGAGACCCAGTACTTC	CASSLGTSGAGETQYF
TRBJ2-2	TRBD2	.	TRBV5-6	TGTGCCAGCAGCCTTAGCGGGGGGACCGGGGAGCTGTTTTTT	CASSLSGGTGELFF
TRBJ2-4	TRBD2	once	TRBV9	TGTGCCAGCAGCGACTCGACTAGCAGGAAGGAGATTCAGTACTTC	CASSDSTSRKEIQYF
TRBJ2-2	.	.	TRBV11-3	TGTGCCAGCAGCTTAGATCTAGGGGAGCTGTTTTTT	CASSLDLGELFF
TRBJ1-5	.	.	TRBV4-1	TGCGCCAGCAGCGAGGGGGGCCTCAATCAGCCCCAGCATTTT	CASSEGGLNQPQHF
TRBJ2-1	TRBD2	.	TRBV4-2	TGTGCCAGCAGCCAAGCACTAGCGGGATCGGGGAATGAGCAGTTCTTC	CASSQALAGSGNEQFF
TRBJ1-2	.	once	TRBV15	TGTGCCACCAGCAAACCGGGGAGAGACTATGGCTACACCTTC	CATSKPGRDYGYTF
TRBJ1-5	.	.	TRBV19	TGTGCCAGTATGGGGATCATCGGTCAGCCCCAGCATTTT	CASMGIIGQPQHF
TRBJ1-5	.	.	TRBV19	TGTGCCAGTCAATTTGGGGGCAATCAGCCCCAGCATTTT	CASQFGGNQPQHF
TRBJ2-7	.	.	TRBV29-1	TGCAGCGTGGACCTGGGTCTCTCCACGTACGAGCAGTACTTC	CSVDLGLSTYEQYF
TRBJ2-7	TRBD2	.	TRBV7-3	TGTGCCAGCAGCCAAGCGGGGGGACCAAACTACGAGCAGTACTTC	CASSQAGGPNYEQYF
TRBJ1-5	.	.	TRBV28	TGTGCCAGCAGTTTATCGGTACAGCCCCAGCATTTT	CASSLSVQPQHF
TRBJ1-1	.	few	TRBV3-1/TRBV3-2	TGTGCCAGCAGCCAAGACCAGGGCACTGAAGCTTTCTTT	CASSQDQGTEAFF
TRBJ2-1	TRBD2	.	TRBV27	TGTGCCAGCACCAAACAAAAGACTAGCGGGAGACCTACCTCCTACAATGAGCAGTTCTTC	CASTKQKTSGRPTSYNEQFF
TRBJ1-3	.	.	TRBV18	TGTGCCAGCTCACCATCACAGGATTCAAACACCATATATTTT	CASSPSQDSNTIYF
TRBJ2-7	.	once	TRBV10-3	TGTGCCATCAGTGAAGTCGGGAACGGCGAGCAGTACTTC	CAISEVGNGEQYF
TRBJ2-2	.	.	TRBV28	TGTGCCAGCAGGGGGGCGGCCGGGGAGCTGTTTTTT	CASRGAAGELFF
TRBJ2-7	TRBD2	once	TRBV9	TGTGCCAGCAGCGCTGGACAGGGAACTAGCGGGGATCACGAGCAGTACTTC	CASSAGQGTSGDHEQYF
TRBJ2-3	TRBD2	.	TRBV28	TGTGCCAGCAGTAAAGCGGGAAAAAACACAGATACGCAGTATTTT	CASSKAGKNTDTQYF
TRBJ1-2	TRBD1	.	TRBV7-2	TGTGCCAGCAGATCTCAGGGGGGTTCGGCAATCGACTACACCTTC	CASRSQGGSAIDYTF
TRBJ2-5	TRBD2	.	TRBV11-3	TGTGCCAGCAGCTTGACTAGCGGGGGAGAGACCCAGTACTTC	CASSLTSGGETQYF
TRBJ1-5	.	.	TRBV12-3/TRBV12-4	TGTGCCAGCGATTCCAATAATCAGCCCCAGCATTTT	CASDSNNQPQHF
TRBJ1-5	.	.	TRBV6-5	TGTGCCAGCAGTACGGAACCGGGCCCTCAGCCCCAGCATTTT	CASSTEPGPQPQHF
TRBJ1-1	.	.	TRBV6-1	TGTGCCAGCAGTGAGGACCTTCAATTAAACACTGAAGCTTTCTTT	CASSEDLQLNTEAFF
TRBJ1-1	TRBD1	.	TRBV7-8	TGTGCCAGCAGCACTCGGGACAGACTGAACACTGAAGCTTTCTTT	CASSTRDRLNTEAFF
TRBJ1-4	TRBD1	.	TRBV5-1	TGCGCCAGCAGCCCCAACAGGGGGAACGATGAAAAACTGTTTTTT	CASSPNRGNDEKLFF
TRBJ1-3	.	.	TRBV3-1/TRBV3-2	TGTGCCAGCAGCCCGGGACAAAGGGGAAACACCATATATTTT	CASSPGQRGNTIYF
TRBJ2-1	.	.	TRBV19	TGTGCCAGTAGTATAATGGCAGACAATGAGCAGTTCTTC	CASSIMADNEQFF
TRBJ1-6	TRBD1	.	TRBV9	TGTGCCGAGAGGGACAGGGGGGCTTCACCCCTCCACTTT	CAERDRGASPLHF
TRBJ1-2	.	.	TRBV28	TGTGCCAGCAGTTTACCTGCCCCCTATGGCTACACCTTC	CASSLPAPYGYTF
TRBJ2-2	TRBD1	.	TRBV19	TGTGCCAGTATCGGACAGGGGCTTGTCGGGGAGCTGTTTTTT	CASIGQGLVGELFF
TRBJ1-1	.	.	TRBV5-6	TGTGCCAGCAGCCGAACCACAGGCTACACTGAAGCTTTCTTT	CASSRTTGYTEAFF
TRBJ2-7	.	few	TRBV7-2	TGTGCCAGCAGCTTATTCCGGGGCAACGAGCAGTACTTC	CASSLFRGNEQYF
TRBJ1-1	TRBD1	.	TRBV18	TGTGCCAGCTTACAGGGGATGAACACTGAAGCTTTCTTT	CASLQGMNTEAFF
TRBJ1-1	TRBD1	.	TRBV18	TGTGCCAGCGCCGACAGGGGGATGAACACTGAAGCTTTCTTT	CASADRGMNTEAFF
TRBJ1-2	TRBD1	.	TRBV5-1	TGCGCCAGCAGCTTGGGTGACAGGGCGGATGACTACACCTTC	CASSLGDRADDYTF
TRBJ2-1	TRBD1	few	TRBV18	TGTGCCAGCTCACCTTTCAAGGGACAGGAGGACTACAATGAGCAGTTCTTC	CASSPFKGQEDYNEQFF
TRBJ1-5	TRBD1	.	TRBV19	TGTGCCAGTACCCAGACAGGGGGGAGCAATCAGCCCCAGCATTTT	CASTQTGGSNQPQHF
TRBJ2-1	.	.	TRBV10-2	TGCGCCAGCAGTACAGAGGCTTACAATGAGCAGTTCTTC	CASSTEAYNEQFF
TRBJ2-1	TRBD2	once	TRBV7-2	TGTGCCAGCAGCTCTAGCGGGGGGGCAACTAATGAGCAGTTCTTC	CASSSSGGATNEQFF
TRBJ1-5	.	.	TRBV4-3	TGCGCCAGCAGCCAAGGTTCAGGAGGGACTCAGCATTTT	CASSQGSGGTQHF
TRBJ1-4	.	.	TRBV7-9	TGTGCCAGCAGCTTACAGGGGCCTCGGGCTAATGAAAAACTGTTTTTT	CASSLQGPRANEKLFF
TRBJ2-1	TRBD2	.	TRBV3-1/TRBV3-2	TGTGCCAGCAGCCAAAAGATCGGGGGGAGGTTCTTC	CASSQKIGGRFF
TRBJ2-7	TRBD1	.	TRBV2	TGTGCCAGCACAGACAGGGACGAGCAGTACTTC	CASTDRDEQYF